These 9 T cell receptor beta chains were all obtained from the same sample, sequenced in a study of vaccination and CD4 T cells after COVID-19. Their antigen targets remain unknown. Treatment given: roughly ten-day PBMC culture with coronavirus spike peptide pools or control peptides (ViraFEST assay). With the Oncomine TCR Beta short-read assay, DNA from cultured CD4+ T cells was sequenced. TCRdb redid the calling of the PCR reads with MiXCR, one entry per CDR3 protein. The table shows fewer than 20,000 distinct CDR3 sequences, with roughly half occurring only once. Sequenced material: cultured CD4+ T cells from blood, taken after SARS-CoV-2 vaccination. The receptors were sampled from a human donor with COVID-19.

The chain uses TRBV6-2 or TRBV6-3 and TRBJ2-7; 8 bases align to TRBD1. After removal of 5 bases from V and 6 bases from J, the junction contained 9 bases not matched to a gene. The CDR3 has 14 amino acids. Germline V gives CDR1 MNHEY, CDR2 SVGEGT. The CDR3 sequence: CASSPPGQVFEQYF. The CDR3 DNA is TGTGCCAGCAGTCCTCCGGGACAGGTCTTCGAGCAGTACTTC.

J is TRBJ2-2 and V is TRBV7-6; 8 nucleotides agree with TRBD2. Losses at the gene ends were 1 base for V and 7 bases for J; bases not matched to a gene: 5. CDR1 SGHVS and CDR2 FNYEAQ come from the germline V gene. This CDR3 spans 15 amino acids. CDR3 in DNA: TGTGCCAGCAGCTTAGGAATAGCGGGGCACGGGGAGCTGTTTTTT. This translates into CASSLGIAGHGELFF.

The chain links TRBV7-2 to TRBJ1-3; D is uncertain. Trimming removed 5 bases at V and 3 bases at J, with 20 bases between. The CDR3 runs 17 residues. Germline V gene lookup returns CDR1 SGHTA and CDR2 FQGNSA. The CDR3 DNA sequence: TGTGCCAGCAGCCCCGCCGCTCTGGCGTTCCGTGGAAACACCATATATTTT. Translating gives CASSPAALAFRGNTIYF.

This chain uses TRBV5-1 with TRBJ2-7, with 7 bases matching TRBD2. The J segment lost 3 bases and the V segment lost 0 bases, leaving 6 bases of the junction unmatched. This CDR3 is built from 15 residues. The germline V gene encodes CDR1 SGHRS and CDR2 YFSETQ. The CDR3 DNA reads TGCGCCAGCAGCTTGGTCCCCGGGGAGGGCTACGAGCAGTACTTC. It specifies CASSLVPGEGYEQYF.

V usage is TRBV20-1 and J usage is TRBJ1-3; unclear D gene. The CDR3 spans 14 residues. V dropped 5 bases and J dropped 4 bases, with 15 bases sitting between them. Germline V CDR1 and CDR2: DFQATT, SNEGSKA (reference sequence). The chain's CDR3 is CSAPGPQGGNTIYF. The CDR3 DNA reads as TGCAGTGCTCCAGGTCCTCAAGGAGGAAACACCATATATTTT.

This clonotype was found a few times. The gene calls are TRBV7-2 and TRBJ2-3, with 11 bases matching TRBD2. The CDR3 runs 16 residues. Germline V gene lookup returns CDR1 SGHTA and CDR2 FQGNSA. V lost 7 bases to trimming and J lost 1 base; unmatched junction nucleotides: 7. CDR3 DNA sequence: TGTGCCAGCACGTACACTAGCGGGGGCCGCACAGATACGCAGTATTTT. The encoded protein is CASTYTSGGRTDTQYF.

The rearrangement joins TRBV27 to TRBJ1-5; D is undetermined. Trimming left V 0 bases short and J 7 bases short, with 10 bases between. Germline V lookup: CDR1 MNHEY, CDR2 SMNVEV (reference sequence). This CDR3 has 14 residues. CDR3 sequence reads: CASSLSPGEQPQHF. The CDR3 nucleotides read TGTGCCAGCAGTTTATCGCCCGGGGAGCAGCCCCAGCATTTT.

The rearrangement links TRBV6-4 to TRBJ2-2; D is perhaps TRBD1 (5 bases). CDR3 length: 13 residues. With 2 bases removed from V and 7 bases from J, the gap between germline ends came to 8 bases. CDR1 MRHNA and CDR2 SNTAGT come from the germline V gene. CDR3 DNA: TGTGCCAGCAGTGACCAGGGTAGCGGGGAGCTGTTTTTT. Its protein product is CASSDQGSGELFF.

The chain couples TRBV7-2 to TRBJ2-1; no clear D. The CDR3 loop spans 12 amino acids. CDR1 and CDR2 from the germline V gene are SGHTA and FQGNSA. The ends were cut back, 5 bases at V and 9 bases at J, with 11 bases in the middle. CDR3 sequence reads: CASSARAIEQFF. The CDR3, as DNA: TGTGCCAGCAGCGCACGGGCAATTGAGCAGTTCTTC. Based on the CDR3 plus reference TRBV7-2 and TRBJ2-1, the full variable domain is GAGVSQSPSNKVTEKGKDVELRCDPISGHTALYWYRQSLGQGLEFLIYFQGNSAPDKSGLPSDRFSAERTGGSVSTLTIQRTQQEDSAVYLCASSARAIEQFFGPGTRLTVL.